Each of the 7 T cell receptor beta chains below was sequenced from the same sample in a study of human T cells and chemical hapten exposure. Indicated time point: patch test 1, 2 weeks after DPC sensitization. As for treatment: therapeutic diphenylcyclopropenone sensitization with weekly scalp DPC. The template was total RNA from unfractionated whole blood. TCRdb redid the calling of the RACE reads with MiXCR, one entry per CDR3 protein. The table includes about 37,000 distinct CDR3 sequences, about 6.3% detected once. This specimen was whole blood, taken in connection with sensitization to the hapten diphenylcyclopropenone (DPC). The source is a woman aged 30 to 39 with alopecia areata. Some clones in this sample may be carry-over from other donors' samples.

This clonotype showed up many times. The J gene is TRBJ1-6, the V gene TRBV4-3; unclear D gene. In germline, CDR1 is LGHNA, CDR2 YSLEER. The CDR3 is 15 amino acids. Trimming pared 3 bases from V and 10 bases from J, leaving 16 bases between. The CDR3 bases are TGCGCCAGCAGCCAGGAGGTGTGGGGTGGATCACCCCTCCACTTT. Protein: CASSQEVWGGSPLHF.

This clonotype showed up many times. V is TRBV28 and J is TRBJ2-7; 7 bases agree with TRBD1. The junction had 6 bases not matched to a gene; V was cut back by 5 bases and J by 2 bases. This CDR3 region has 14 residues. The V gene's germline CDR1 is MDHEN and CDR2 SYDVKM. As DNA, the CDR3 is TGTGCCAGCAGTCTGTCCGACAGGGCCTACGAGCAGTACTTC. This gives the protein CASSLSDRAYEQYF.

This clonotype rates as medium-sized. J is TRBJ2-3 and V is TRBV21-1; TRBD2, the table's D call, was not compared with the DNA. TRBV21-1 corresponds to a pseudogene. CDR3 length: 15 residues. The CDR3 is CASSKLGQRTDTQYF. For the CDR3, the DNA is TGTGCCAGCAGCAAACTAGGGCAACGCACAGATACGCAGTATTTT.

This clonotype showed up just a few times. The chain links TRBV11-2 to TRBJ2-3; 10 bases map to TRBD1. Germline V gene data show CDR1 as SGHAT and CDR2 as FQNNGV. After removal of 9 bases from V and 2 bases from J, the junction contained 2 bases not matched to a gene. This CDR3 has 13 amino acids. The DNA of the CDR3 is TGTGCCAGTGGGACAGGGGACACAGATACGCAGTATTTT. Translating gives CASGTGDTDTQYF.

This clonotype was seen once. This sequence may be a read error, since a much larger clone differs from it by one base. This chain joins TRBV5-1 and TRBJ2-7; 10 nucleotides agree with TRBD1. The CDR3 has 15 residues. The V gene's germline CDR1 is SGHRS and CDR2 YFSETQ. DNA for the CDR3: TGCGTCAGCAGCGAGACCGGGACAGGGGCCTACGAGCAGTACTTC. Amino acids: CVSSETGTGAYEQYF.

This sequence joins TRBV6-2 or TRBV6-3 and TRBJ2-7; the match to TRBD1 covers 8 bases. Germline values: CDR1 MNHEY, CDR2 SVGEGT. V gave up 5 bases and J gave up 4 bases; unmatched junction bases: 13. The CDR3 totals 16 residues. Here the CDR3 DNA reads TGTGCCAGCAGTACTACCCTCTTCGGGACAGGTTACGAGCAGTACTTC. Protein product: CASSTTLFGTGYEQYF.

This clonotype showed up many times. The chain recombines TRBV7-3 with TRBJ2-1, with D uncertain. This CDR3 has 13 residues. Trimming stripped 2 bases from V and 4 bases from J, with 6 bases between. CDR1 is SGHTA and CDR2 is FQGTGA in the germline V gene. CDR3 in amino acids: CASSLVPYNEQFF. DNA of the CDR3: TGTGCCAGCAGCTTAGTCCCTTACAATGAGCAGTTCTTC.